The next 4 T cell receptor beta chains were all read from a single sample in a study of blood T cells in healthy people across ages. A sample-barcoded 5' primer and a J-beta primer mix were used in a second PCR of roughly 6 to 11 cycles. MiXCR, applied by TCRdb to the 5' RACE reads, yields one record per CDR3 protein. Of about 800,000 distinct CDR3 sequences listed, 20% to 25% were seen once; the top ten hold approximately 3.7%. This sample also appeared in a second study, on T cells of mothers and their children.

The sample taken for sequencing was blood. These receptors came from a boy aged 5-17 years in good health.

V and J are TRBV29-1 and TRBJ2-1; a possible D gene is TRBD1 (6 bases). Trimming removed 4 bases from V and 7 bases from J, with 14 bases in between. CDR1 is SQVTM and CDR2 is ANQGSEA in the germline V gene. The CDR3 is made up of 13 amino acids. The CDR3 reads CSVGVTQGNEQFF. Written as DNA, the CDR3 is TGCAGCGTTGGTGTAACCCAGGGGAATGAGCAGTTCTTC.

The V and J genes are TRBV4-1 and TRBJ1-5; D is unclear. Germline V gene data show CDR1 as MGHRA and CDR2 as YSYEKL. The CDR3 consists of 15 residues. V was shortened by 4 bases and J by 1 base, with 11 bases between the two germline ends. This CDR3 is CASSPTYGSNQPQHF. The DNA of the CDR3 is TGCGCCAGCAGCCCAACCTATGGAAGCAATCAGCCCCAGCATTTT.

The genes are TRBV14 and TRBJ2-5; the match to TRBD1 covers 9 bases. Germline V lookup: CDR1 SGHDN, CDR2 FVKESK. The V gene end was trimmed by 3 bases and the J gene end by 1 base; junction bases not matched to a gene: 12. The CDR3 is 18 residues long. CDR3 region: CASSHRPGQGPRQETQYF. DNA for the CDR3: TGTGCCAGCAGCCACCGCCCTGGACAGGGGCCACGCCAAGAGACCCAGTACTTC.

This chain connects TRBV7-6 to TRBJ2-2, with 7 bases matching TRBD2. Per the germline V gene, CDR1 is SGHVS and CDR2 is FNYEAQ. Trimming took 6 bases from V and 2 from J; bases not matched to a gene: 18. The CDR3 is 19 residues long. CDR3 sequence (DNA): TGTGCCAGCAGTACTCCTCTTGGGGAGGGGAGTAGTAACACCGGGGAGCTGTTTTTT. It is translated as CASSTPLGEGSSNTGELFF.